These 28 T cell receptor beta chains were sequenced from one sample in a study of regulatory T cells in long-lasting Graves disease. Time point denoted: newly diagnosed GD, antithyroid drugs for less than 3 months. PBMC-extracted RNA yielded the TCR library. The authors built TCR beta libraries using iRepertoire HTBI primers and Arm-PCR of CDR3 regions. One entry per CDR3 protein, called by TCRdb with MiXCR from the multiplex PCR reads. The table lists 200,000 to 300,000 distinct CDR3 sequences, roughly 21% of them singletons. The specimen was peripheral blood mononuclear cells (PBMCs), collected at new diagnosis, from a patient treated with antithyroid drugs. These receptor sequences come from a female donor with Graves disease.

The table lists this clonotype with many counts. CDR3 in amino acids: CASSVDPAEGTEAFF. The CDR3 DNA reads as TGTGCCAGCAGCGTTGACCCCGCGGAGGGCACTGAAGCTTTCTTT. V gene TRBV9 combines with J gene TRBJ1-1; D is unclear. V lost 2 bases to trimming and J lost 4 bases, with 15 bases between them. The CDR3 is 15 amino acids. Germline loops: CDR1 SGDLS, CDR2 YYNGEE. Full variable domain (remainder filled in from reference TRBV9 and TRBJ1-1): DSGVTQTPKHLITATGQRVTLRCSPRSGDLSVYWYQQSLDQGLQFLIQYYNGEERAKGNILERFSAQQFPDLHSELNLSSLELGDSALYFCASSVDPAEGTEAFFGQGTRLTVV.

At least ten counts were recorded for this clonotype. The chain carries TRBV7-9 and TRBJ2-5; 11 positions match TRBD2. Germline V gene lookup returns CDR1 SEHNR and CDR2 FQNEAQ (reference sequence). J lost 4 bases, V lost 5 bases, and 0 bases had no gene match. This CDR3 is built from 13 residues. The DNA of the CDR3 is TGTGCCAGCAGCGGACTAGCGGGAGAGACCCAGTACTTC. It codes for CASSGLAGETQYF. Together with reference TRBV7-9 and TRBJ2-5, the CDR3 gives the full variable domain: DTGVSQNPRHKITKRGQNVTFRCDPISEHNRLYWYRQTLGQGPEFLTYFQNEAQLEKSRLLSDRFSAERPKGSFSTLEIQRTEQGDSAMYLCASSGLAGETQYFGPGTRLLVL.

This clonotype was picked up many times. The V gene is TRBV20-1, the J gene TRBJ2-2, with TRBD1 matching 8 bases. This CDR3 region has 14 residues. The junction had 8 bases not matched to a gene; V was cut back by 6 bases and J by 5 bases. Germline V gene data show CDR1 as DFQATT and CDR2 as SNEGSKA (reference sequence). The CDR3 nucleotides are TGCAGTGCCCTCAGGACAGGGAGGACCGGGGAGCTGTTTTTT. Its translation: CSALRTGRTGELFF.

The table lists this clonotype with many counts. This chain links TRBV24-1 with TRBJ2-7; D gene uncertain. Per germline, CDR1 KGHDR and CDR2 SFDVKD. The CDR3 covers 12 residues. V was pared by 3 bases and J by 7 bases, with 9 bases between. The CDR3 DNA reads TGTGCCACCAGTGATCTTACGGATGAGCAGTACTTC. It yields the protein CATSDLTDEQYF.

This clonotype has ten or more counts. The chain couples TRBV29-1 to TRBJ2-1; D is tentatively TRBD1 or TRBD2 (5 bases each). The CDR3 is made up of 15 amino acids. Germline CDR1 is SQVTM and CDR2 is ANQGSEA. Trimming removed 6 bases from V and 1 base from J, with 16 bases in between. This chain's CDR3 is CSVLSRDRSYNEQFF. CDR3 DNA: TGCAGCGTCCTTAGCCGGGACCGATCCTACAATGAGCAGTTCTTC.

This clonotype was observed a few times. V gene TRBV7-9 combines with J gene TRBJ2-3, with 12 bases that match TRBD2. The germline V gene has CDR1 SEHNR and CDR2 FQNEAQ (reference sequence). This CDR3 has 15 residues. V was pared by 6 bases and J by 11 bases, with 12 bases of the junction left unmatched. Written as DNA, the CDR3 is TGTGCCAGCAGACCGACTAGCGGGGGACTCTCCGGGCAGTATTTT. This codes for CASRPTSGGLSGQYF.

This clonotype was counted at least ten times. The chain uses TRBV9 and TRBJ2-1, with 9 bases lining up with TRBD2. V dropped 0 bases and J dropped 6; count of bases not matched to a gene: 4. Germline V gene data show CDR1 as SGDLS and CDR2 as YYNGEE. This CDR3 has 15 residues. The chain's CDR3 is CASSVGSGGRNEQFF. The CDR3 DNA reads as TGTGCCAGCAGCGTAGGTAGCGGGGGCCGCAATGAGCAGTTCTTC.

With regard to this clonotype: A read error may explain this, as a much larger clone is one base away. This chain joins TRBV2 and TRBJ2-1; the match to TRBD2 covers 9 bases. The CDR3 covers 15 residues. V gave up 10 bases and J gave up 10 bases; unmatched junction bases: 17. Per the germline V gene, CDR1 is SNHLY and CDR2 is FYNNEI. The CDR3 region has the DNA TGTGCCACCAGCAGAGACAGCGGGAGGTATTACGAGCAGTTCTTC. It encodes CATSRDSGRYYEQFF. Using reference TRBV2 and TRBJ2-1 for the parts outside the CDR3, the full variable domain is EPEVTQTPSHQVTQMGQEVILRCVPISNHLYFYWYRQILGQKVEFLVSFYNNEISEKSEIFDDQFSVERPDGSNFTLKIRSTKLEDSAMYFCATSRDSGRYYEQFFGPGTRLTVL.

The chain couples TRBV4-1 to TRBJ1-5, with D unresolved. In germline, CDR1 is MGHRA, CDR2 YSYEKL. The V and J ends lost 0 bases and 4 bases respectively, with 7 bases between them. CDR3 size: 14 residues. CDR3 loop: CASSQERFNQPQHF. Written as DNA, the CDR3 is TGCGCCAGCAGCCAAGAAAGGTTTAATCAGCCCCAGCATTTT.

There are many counts of this clonotype. The chain links TRBV20-1 to TRBJ2-7; D remains unclear. Trimming left V 3 bases short and J 3 bases short, with 12 bases between. The germline V gene has CDR1 DFQATT and CDR2 SNEGSKA (reference sequence). The CDR3 is 13 residues long. The DNA for the CDR3 is TGCAGTGCTAGTGTCCGGAGCGTCTACGAGCAGTACTTC. This encodes CSASVRSVYEQYF.

Many counts were recorded for this clonotype. The chain joins TRBV5-1 to TRBJ2-7; 9 bases are shared with TRBD1. V shed 4 bases, J shed 2 bases, and the junction held 7 bases outside the gene matches. CDR1 and CDR2 (germline): SGHRS, YFSETQ. This CDR3 has 15 amino acids. The CDR3 region is CASSPTGQGTYEQYF. In nucleotides, the CDR3 is TGCGCCAGCAGCCCCACGGGACAGGGAACCTACGAGCAGTACTTC.

This clonotype has ten or more counts. The genes are TRBV7-3 and TRBJ2-5; 9 bases map to TRBD2. Per the germline V gene, CDR1 is SGHTA and CDR2 is FQGTGA. This CDR3 comprises 16 residues. V lost 0 bases and J lost 5; bases outside the gene matches: 7. The CDR3 nucleotides read TGTGCCAGCAGCTTAACTGGTAGCGGGAGATCGGAGACCCAGTACTTC. This translates into CASSLTGSGRSETQYF.

This clonotype was observed many times. The gene calls are TRBV20-1 and TRBJ2-1, with 12 nucleotides matching TRBD2. Per germline, CDR1 DFQATT and CDR2 SNEGSKA (reference sequence). This CDR3 spans 15 amino acids. The V and J ends lost 4 bases and 6 bases, in that order; junction bases with no gene match: 7. The CDR3 DNA reads as TGCAGTGCTACTAGCGGGGGGGCTGTTGCCAATGAGCAGTTCTTC. Translation gives CSATSGGAVANEQFF.

As to this clonotype: A much more abundant neighbour one base away suggests this may be a read error. The chain employs TRBV5-5 and TRBJ2-1, with a tentative D call TRBD2 (5 bases). Germline V gene lookup returns CDR1 SGHKS and CDR2 YYEKEE (reference sequence). Trimming pared 1 base from V and 10 bases from J, leaving 18 bases between. CDR3 size: 15 residues. The CDR3 bases are TGTGCCAGCAGCTTGAGGAGCGGAGTGGGATACGAGCAGTTCTTC. It encodes CASSLRSGVGYEQFF. The full variable domain, completed using reference TRBV5-5 and TRBJ2-1, is DAGVTQSPTHLIKTRGQQVTLRCSPISGHKSVSWYQQVLGQGPQFIFQYYEKEERGRGNFPDRFSARQFPNYSSELNVNALLLGDSALYLCASSLRSGVGYEQFFGPGTRLTVL.

This clonotype was found many times. The chain links TRBV28 to TRBJ1-2; perhaps TRBD1 as D (5 bases). The CDR3 is 11 amino acids. Trimming cost V 6 bases and J 8 bases, with 10 bases left between them. CDR1 and CDR2 from the germline V gene are MDHEN and SYDVKM. The CDR3 bases are TGTGCCAGCAGGGAGACAGTCGGCTACACCTTC. Its protein is CASRETVGYTF.

This clonotype was observed a few times. The junction departs from germline at one end; a sequencing error may be responsible. The chain carries TRBV9 and TRBJ1-4, with D possibly matching TRBD1 (5 bases). The CDR3 extends over 15 amino acids. Germline CDR1 is SGDLS and CDR2 is YYNGEE. CDR3 protein: CASSPDGGKYEKLSF. CDR3 DNA sequence: TGTGCCAGCAGCCCCGATGGGGGGAAGTATGAAAAACTGTCTTTT. Filled out from reference TRBV9 and TRBJ1-4, the complete variable domain reads DSGVTQTPKHLITATGQRVTLRCSPRSGDLSVYWYQQSLDQGLQFLIQYYNGEERAKGNILERFSAQQFPDLHSELNLSSLELGDSALYFCASSPDGGKYEKLSFGSGTQLSVL.

In its sample, this clonotype was seen many times. V is TRBV6-5 and J is TRBJ1-2; weak D call: TRBD1 (6 bases). The V end lost 2 bases, the J end lost 3 bases, and 10 bases lay between the germline ends. There are 14 residues in the CDR3. Germline CDR1 and CDR2: MNHEY and SVGAGI. The CDR3 protein is CASSYAGAYYGYTF. The CDR3 DNA reads as TGTGCCAGCAGTTACGCGGGGGCGTACTATGGCTACACCTTC.

This clonotype was observed at least ten times. The genes are TRBV4-3 and TRBJ2-2; D ambiguous. V was shortened by 2 bases and J by 4 bases, with 11 bases between the two germline ends. This CDR3 has 15 amino acids. Germline V gives CDR1 LGHNA, CDR2 YSLEER. DNA of the CDR3: TGCGCCAGCAGCCAACATTTTTTCTCCACCGGGGAGCTGTTTTTT. Encoded protein: CASSQHFFSTGELFF.

This clonotype was detected many times. This chain connects TRBV15 to TRBJ1-1; a weak D match, TRBD1 (5 bases). The CDR3 contains 15 residues. Germline assignment: CDR1 LNHNV and CDR2 YYDKDF (reference sequence). V lost 1 base to trimming and J lost 0 bases, with 9 bases between them. CDR3 region: CATSRAAGMNTEAFF. The CDR3 region has the DNA TGTGCCACCAGCAGAGCGGCAGGGATGAACACTGAAGCTTTCTTT.

This clonotype occurred many times. V gene TRBV4-3 combines with J gene TRBJ1-5; 7 nucleotides match TRBD1. This CDR3 has 13 residues. Germline values: CDR1 LGHNA, CDR2 YSLEER. V dropped 6 bases and J dropped 7; count of bases not matched to a gene: 6. CDR3: CASSYTGEQPQHF. DNA of the CDR3: TGCGCCAGCAGTTATACAGGGGAACAGCCCCAGCATTTT.

This clonotype was detected many times. The genes are TRBV28 and TRBJ2-1, with TRBD2 identical over 8 bases. The junction had 4 bases not matched to a gene; V was cut back by 6 bases and J by 0 bases. Per the germline V gene, CDR1 is MDHEN and CDR2 is SYDVKM. This CDR3 is 15 amino acids long. The DNA of the CDR3 is TGTGCCAGCAGCCCGGGGGGGAGCTCCTACAATGAGCAGTTCTTC. Translation: CASSPGGSSYNEQFF.

V and J are TRBV6-2 or TRBV6-3 and TRBJ2-1; 13 bases are shared with TRBD2. Germline V lookup: CDR1 MNHEY, CDR2 SVGEGT. V lost 4 bases and J lost 6; bases outside the gene matches: 6. CDR3 size: 16 residues. This chain's CDR3 is CASSSLTSGRANEQFF. CDR3 DNA: TGTGCCAGCAGTTCCCTAACTAGCGGGAGGGCCAATGAGCAGTTCTTC.

The chain joins TRBV6-1 to TRBJ2-3; 15 bases match TRBD2. CDR1 and CDR2 from the germline V gene are MNHNS and SASEGT. V lost 4 bases and J lost 0; bases outside the gene matches: 2. The CDR3 covers 17 residues. The CDR3 sequence: CASSVGLAGGSTDTQYF. CDR3 DNA sequence: TGTGCCAGCAGTGTGGGACTAGCGGGAGGTAGCACAGATACGCAGTATTTT.

Ten or more counts support this clonotype. The chain uses TRBV5-5 and TRBJ2-1; 7 bases map to TRBD1. The CDR3 contains 17 residues. V trimming: 0 bases; J trimming: 0 bases; junction bases outside the gene matches: 6. CDR1 and CDR2 from the germline V gene are SGHKS and YYEKEE (reference sequence). The CDR3 coding sequence is TGTGCCAGCAGCTTGGAGGGCAGGGGGTCCTCCTACAATGAGCAGTTCTTC. Its translation is CASSLEGRGSSYNEQFF.

This rearrangement joins TRBV7-2 to TRBJ2-1, with 12 bases aligning to TRBD2. The germline gives CDR1 SGHTA, CDR2 FQGNSA. This CDR3 spans 16 amino acids. J lost 4 bases, V lost 5 bases, and 6 bases had no gene match. The CDR3 DNA follows: TGTGCCAGCAGCGACCGGACTAGCGGGGTATACAATGAGCAGTTCTTC. Amino acid sequence: CASSDRTSGVYNEQFF.

Remarks on this clonotype: A far larger clone is off by one base, so a read error is likely. The chain uses TRBV7-9 and TRBJ2-7; weak D call: TRBD1 (6 bases). TRBJ2-1 explains the end of the DNA better; the J call may be wrong. This CDR3 contains 13 residues. Germline lookup yields CDR1 SEHNR and CDR2 FQNEAQ (reference sequence). The CDR3 here is CASSTGQNSEQFF. The CDR3, as DNA: TGTGCCAGCAGCACCGGACAGAACAGTGAGCAGTTCTTC.

This clonotype was recorded many times. The chain has TRBV6-1 and TRBJ1-1; D is unclear. Per the germline V gene, CDR1 is MNHNS and CDR2 is SASEGT. The CDR3 is 16 residues long. Trimming removed 4 bases at V and 6 bases at J, with 21 bases between. The CDR3 nucleotides read TGTGCCAGCAGTGGACCTCGACGGAGTAAACTCTCTGAAGCTTTCTTT. Its translation: CASSGPRRSKLSEAFF.

This clonotype has only a few counts. CDR3 sequence reads: CASSEQGGSGELFF. In DNA form, the CDR3 reads TGTGCCAGCAGTGAACAGGGGGGGTCCGGGGAGCTGTTTTTT. V gene TRBV12-3 or TRBV12-4 combines with J gene TRBJ2-2, with D tentatively TRBD1 (8 bases). The CDR3 consists of 14 residues. Trimming stripped 5 bases from V and 6 bases from J, with 13 bases between.